This section outlines one TCR beta chain sequence together with its context. Its antigen remains unidentified. This sample was taken from a study of T cell responses to AZD1222 COVID-19 vaccine. Overall study results and limits: Regions left unmutated in variants are reportedly the target of nearly half of spike-specific TCRs. Spike-spanning, vaccine-associated CD4 TCRs were dominant at 160-218 and 743-854. Repertoire collection took place solely once the T cell response had peaked.

Assay used: immunoSEQ multiplex PCR; TCRdb lists only in-frame clones, some missing. The repertoire has some 130,000 clones, 90% of them found once; the top ten carry less than 8.5%. Sequencing used peripheral blood, obtained on day 0 of AZD1222 vaccination. The TCR was taken from an adult in good health.

The CDR3 coding sequence is TGCAGCGTTGAAGCCGGGGGGAGCACAGATACGCAGTATTTT. Residues: CSVEAGGSTDTQYF. This chain joins TRBV29-1 and TRBJ2-3; 7 nucleotides line up with TRBD2. With 1 base clipped from V and 0 bases from J, the junction kept 1 base outside the gene matches. CDR1 is SQVTM and CDR2 is ANQGSEA in the germline V gene. The CDR3 contains 14 residues.